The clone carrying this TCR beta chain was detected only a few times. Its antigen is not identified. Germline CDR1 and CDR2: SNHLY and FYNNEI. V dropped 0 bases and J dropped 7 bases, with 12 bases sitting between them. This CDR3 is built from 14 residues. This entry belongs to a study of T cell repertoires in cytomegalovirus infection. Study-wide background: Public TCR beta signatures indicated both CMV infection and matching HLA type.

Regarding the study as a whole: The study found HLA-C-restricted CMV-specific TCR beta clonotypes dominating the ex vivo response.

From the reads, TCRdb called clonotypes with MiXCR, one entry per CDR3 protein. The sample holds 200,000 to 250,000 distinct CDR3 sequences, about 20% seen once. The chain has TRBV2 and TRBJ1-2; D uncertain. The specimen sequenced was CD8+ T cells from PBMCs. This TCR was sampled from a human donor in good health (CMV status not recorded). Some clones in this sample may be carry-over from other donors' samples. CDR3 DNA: TGTGCCAGCAGTGAAGCGCTTCAGGATTCTGGCTACACCTTC. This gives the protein CASSEALQDSGYTF. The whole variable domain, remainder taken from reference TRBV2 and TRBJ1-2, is EPEVTQTPSHQVTQMGQEVILRCVPISNHLYFYWYRQILGQKVEFLVSFYNNEISEKSEIFDDQFSVERPDGSNFTLKIRSTKLEDSAMYFCASSEALQDSGYTFGSGTRLTVV.